The clone carrying this TCR beta chain was counted a few times. The germline V gene has CDR1 DFQATT and CDR2 SNEGSKA (reference sequence). V lost 5 bases and J lost 4; bases outside the gene matches: 7. This CDR3 contains 14 residues. TCRbeta library construction was performed incorporating unique molecular identifiers. TCRdb re-called the PCR reads with MiXCR, one entry per CDR3 protein. This sample has around 500,000 distinct CDR3 sequences, with about 23% found just once. This sample stems from a study of T-cell reconstitution after alpha-beta-depleted transplantation in children. The sequences come from PBMCs, mostly from graft donor cells, collected 360 days after TCRalphabeta/CD19-depleted stem cell transplant. This sequence was found in a boy under two years old who had a stem cell transplant for acute myeloid leukemia, so the T cells may come from the graft donor. The rearrangement links TRBV20-1 to TRBJ2-3, with TRBD1 identical over 9 bases. In DNA, the CDR3 is TGCAGTGCTTCCGGGACAGGGTATCCAGATACGCAGTATTTT. This translates into CSASGTGYPDTQYF.